The sequence of this TCR beta chain was determined in a study of blood T cell repertoires in COVID-19. The overall study: PBMCs, B-cell-depleted T cells, or T cells were the source of the cDNA or gDNA that made up the material.

Authors' methods: Amplifying reference gene primers gave estimates of nucleated cell counts. TCRdb's table, derived via immunoSEQ multiplex PCR, lists solely in-frame clones and lacks some. The D gene and trimming were derived from the DNA, and the V and J assignments and clone size from that table. The sample contains 170,000 or so clones, 89% of which appear only once. This CDR3 spans 15 amino acids. V lost 1 base and J 5 bases, leaving 14 bases between the germline ends. CDR1 is SEHNR and CDR2 is FQNEAQ in the germline V gene (reference sequence). What was sequenced was peripheral blood. The chain couples TRBV7-9 to TRBJ1-1; possible D gene TRBD1, 5 bases. The TCR was taken from a man younger than 35 who had recovered from COVID-19. CDR3 residues: CASSLVIGDWTEAFF. Written as DNA, the CDR3 is TGTGCCAGCAGCTTAGTGATAGGGGATTGGACTGAAGCTTTCTTT.